This TCR beta chain was recorded in a study of cytomegalovirus exposure and HLA in healthy donors. Study-level points and caveats: In a later analysis, donors in an Asian-associated ancestry cluster reportedly had fewer N-insertions in productive TCRs than the cohort mean. A later look showed TCR association rates differing by HLA locus, highest for DRB1 and lowest for HLA-C. In an earlier analysis, about 87% or about 30%: the productive usage of most TCR beta V segments.

Nominally healthy donors were sampled, though unrecorded immune exposures were likely. Germline V gene data show CDR1 as SSHAT and CDR2 as FNYEAQ (reference sequence). The CDR3 runs to 13 residues. For this clone: Its antigen is not known. The junction and the germline gene differ at one end; a read error may be behind it.

Primers: 60 Vbeta forward and 13 Jbeta reverse. This table comes from immunoSEQ multiplex PCR, and its TCRdb copy is limited to in-frame clones, with some not included. The data contain tens of thousands of clones, 65% to 70% of them singletons. The chain has TRBV7-7 and TRBJ2-7, with 8 bases that match TRBD1. The TCR was taken from a man aged 35-49 years in good health and CMV-seropositive. The material sequenced was PBMCs. The DNA of the CDR3 is TGTGCTAGCATAGGGACAGGAGCCTACGAGCAGTACTTC. Protein sequence: CASIGTGAYEQYF.